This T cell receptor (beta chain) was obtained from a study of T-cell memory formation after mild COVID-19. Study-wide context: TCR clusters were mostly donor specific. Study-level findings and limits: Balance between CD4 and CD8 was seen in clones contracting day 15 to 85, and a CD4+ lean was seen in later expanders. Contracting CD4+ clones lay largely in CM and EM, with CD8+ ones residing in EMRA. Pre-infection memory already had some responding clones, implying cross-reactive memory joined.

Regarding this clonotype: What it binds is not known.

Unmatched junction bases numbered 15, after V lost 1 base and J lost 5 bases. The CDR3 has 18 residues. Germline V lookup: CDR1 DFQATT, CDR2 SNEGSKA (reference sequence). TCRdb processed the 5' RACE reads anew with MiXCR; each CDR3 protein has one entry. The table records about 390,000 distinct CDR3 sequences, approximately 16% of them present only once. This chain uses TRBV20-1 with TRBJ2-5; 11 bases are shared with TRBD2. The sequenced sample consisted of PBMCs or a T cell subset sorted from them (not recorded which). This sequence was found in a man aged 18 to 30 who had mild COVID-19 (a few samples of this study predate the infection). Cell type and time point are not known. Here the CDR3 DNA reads TGCAGTGCTAGAGCCCACCCCGGTAGCGGGGGGGCCCCGGAGACCCAGTACTTC. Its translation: CSARAHPGSGGAPETQYF.